Following are 19 T cell receptor beta chains from one sample sequenced in a study of T cells after yellow fever vaccination. Each CDR3 protein gets one entry after TCRdb re-called the 5' RACE reads with MiXCR. The repertoire includes approximately 580,000 distinct CDR3 sequences, around 16% of them detected once, and 15% to 20% sits in the top ten. The sequencing here drew on PBMCs, taken 4 to 5 days after the first yellow fever vaccination. The receptors come from a man aged 18-30 years who received the YFV17D yellow fever vaccine.

The chain couples TRBV4-1 to TRBJ1-1, with a tentative D call TRBD1 (6 bases). The germline V gene encodes CDR1 MGHRA and CDR2 YSYEKL. V lost 6 bases to trimming and J lost 1 base, with 24 bases between them. CDR3 length: 18 residues. The CDR3 sequence is CASRSYGTHTQTNTEAFF. The CDR3 nucleotides read TGCGCCAGCAGGTCATACGGGACACACACCCAAACGAACACTGAAGCTTTCTTT.

This clonotype appeared a few times. The rearrangement uses TRBV4-2 and TRBJ1-2, with D maybe TRBD1 (5 bases). Germline V lookup: CDR1 LGHNA, CDR2 YNFKEQ. The ends were cut back, 4 bases at V and 7 bases at J, with 25 bases in the middle. The CDR3 has 17 residues. CDR3 nucleotide sequence: TGTGCCAGCAGCCCCTCTTCCGGGACGGACTTCATGCTTGGCTACACCTTC. Encoded protein: CASSPSSGTDFMLGYTF.

This clonotype was detected only a few times. The chain links TRBV20-1 to TRBJ2-1; 7 bases map to TRBD1. The junction had 13 bases not matched to a gene; V was cut back by 5 bases and J by 3 bases. CDR1 and CDR2 (germline): DFQATT, SNEGSKA (reference sequence). This CDR3 is 16 amino acids long. This CDR3 reads CSAPPYRGINYNEQFF. The CDR3 DNA follows: TGCAGTGCTCCGCCATACAGGGGAATTAACTACAATGAGCAGTTCTTC.

There are a few counts of this clonotype. V is TRBV5-1 and J is TRBJ2-5; 10 bases are shared with TRBD1. The V gene end was trimmed by 6 bases and the J gene end by 5 bases; junction bases not matched to a gene: 7. This CDR3 has 14 amino acids. The germline gives CDR1 SGHRS, CDR2 YFSETQ. This CDR3 is CASTMTGGRETQYF. As DNA, the CDR3 is TGCGCCAGCACCATGACAGGGGGCAGGGAGACCCAGTACTTC.

The chain has TRBV7-9 and TRBJ2-7, with D unclear. The V end was cut by 6 bases, the J end by 7 bases, with 16 bases between. CDR1 and CDR2 from the germline V gene are SEHNR and FQNEAQ (reference sequence). The CDR3 spans 13 residues. CDR3 residues: CASRPNTGPEQYF. The CDR3 DNA reads as TGTGCCAGCAGGCCAAACACCGGGCCGGAGCAGTACTTC.

This rearrangement joins TRBV7-9 to TRBJ1-1; D is uncertain. This CDR3 has 13 amino acids. The germline CDR1 and CDR2 sequences are SEHNR and FQNEAQ (reference sequence). The germline V and J ends were trimmed by 5 bases and 3 bases, with 10 bases remaining between them. CDR3 DNA: TGTGCCAGCAGCCCCACCGCGCACACTGAAGCTTTCTTT. This sequence encodes CASSPTAHTEAFF.

The chain has TRBV7-6 and TRBJ2-5; TRBD1 is a possible D gene (6 bases). There are 16 residues in the CDR3. V lost 5 bases and J 2 bases, leaving 18 bases between the germline ends. In germline, CDR1 is SGHVS, CDR2 FNYEAQ. CDR3 nucleotides: TGTGCCAGCAGCAGAGGGGGAACAGGTGGACAAGAGACCCAGTACTTC. Translation gives CASSRGGTGGQETQYF.

The chain couples TRBV12-3 or TRBV12-4 to TRBJ1-4; tentative D call: TRBD1 (5 bases). CDR3 size: 12 residues. V was pared by 1 base and J by 8 bases, with 5 bases between. CDR3 sequence reads: CASSLGQEKLFF. The CDR3 DNA follows: TGTGCCAGCAGTTTAGGACAGGAAAAACTGTTTTTT.

The chain is built from TRBV15 and TRBJ1-5; 8 nucleotides align to TRBD1. The CDR3 loop spans 17 amino acids. Germline V gives CDR1 LNHNV, CDR2 YYDKDF (reference sequence). V shed 2 bases and J 7 bases; nucleotides not matched to a gene: 13. CDR3 in DNA: TGTGCCACCAGCAGACTTCTACAGGGGGAGGCTGACCAGCCCCAGCATTTT. This sequence encodes CATSRLLQGEADQPQHF.

The V and J genes are TRBV27 and TRBJ2-3; D is perhaps TRBD1 or TRBD2 (5 bases each). The CDR3 length is 14 residues. Trimming pared 5 bases from V and 2 bases from J, leaving 11 bases between. Germline V gives CDR1 MNHEY, CDR2 SMNVEV (reference sequence). As DNA, the CDR3 is TGTGCCAGCAGTCCGTTGGGGACCACAGATACGCAGTATTTT. Translating it yields CASSPLGTTDTQYF.

This clonotype was counted only a few times. CDR3 sequence: CASSTLGRSNYGYTF. The CDR3 region has the DNA TGTGCCAGCAGTACACTCGGCAGAAGTAACTATGGCTACACCTTC. The chain links TRBV6-5 to TRBJ1-2; D not resolved. Germline CDR1 and CDR2: MNHEY and SVGAGI. This CDR3 is 15 amino acids long. Deletions cut 5 bases from V and 1 base from J, with 14 bases between.

The genes are TRBV2 and TRBJ2-2, with a weak D call TRBD2 (6 bases). The V gene lost 7 bases and the J gene lost 1 base, with 13 bases spanning the gap. Per germline, CDR1 SNHLY and CDR2 FYNNEI. The CDR3 loop spans 15 amino acids. Written as DNA, the CDR3 is TGTGCCAGCACCTCGGGACTTCAGAACACCGGGGAGCTGTTTTTT. Translation gives CASTSGLQNTGELFF.

This chain uses TRBV3-1 with TRBJ2-3, with TRBD2 identical over 7 bases. The CDR3 is made up of 17 amino acids. With V trimmed by 3 bases and J by 3 bases, 12 bases remained unmatched. The germline CDR1 and CDR2 sequences are LGHDT and YNNKEL (reference sequence). The CDR3 loop reads CASSQGGCTGRTDTQYF. In DNA, the CDR3 is TGTGCCAGCAGCCAGGGAGGGTGTACCGGACGGACAGATACGCAGTATTTT.

This clonotype was observed a few times. The chain employs TRBV20-1 and TRBJ1-4; D is uncertain. V lost 6 bases, J lost 0 bases, and 8 bases lay in between. Germline V gives CDR1 DFQATT, CDR2 SNEGSKA (reference sequence). This CDR3 is built from 13 residues. The CDR3 nucleotides read TGCAGTGCGGATACACCAACTAATGAAAAACTGTTTTTT. This codes for CSADTPTNEKLFF.

There are a few counts of this clonotype. V usage is TRBV3-1 and J usage is TRBJ1-2; 7 bases are a match to TRBD1. V was clipped by 3 bases and J by 2 bases; unmatched bases: 6. CDR3 length: 15 residues. Per the germline V gene, CDR1 is LGHDT and CDR2 is YNNKEL (reference sequence). CDR3 sequence reads: CASSHLATGNYGYTF. In nucleotides, the CDR3 is TGTGCCAGCAGCCACCTCGCGACAGGGAACTATGGCTACACCTTC.

This clonotype has a handful of counts. This chain links TRBV5-1 with TRBJ2-3; the D gene is possibly TRBD1 (6 bases). CDR1 and CDR2 (germline): SGHRS, YFSETQ. Trimming left V 0 bases short and J 0 bases short, with 8 bases between. CDR3 length equals 15 residues. The CDR3, as DNA: TGCGCCAGCAGCTTGGGGGACACTAGCACAGATACGCAGTATTTT. Translation: CASSLGDTSTDTQYF.

This clonotype has more than one count but fewer than ten. The chain is built from TRBV5-6 and TRBJ2-5; D is unresolved. V shed 0 bases and J shed 3 bases, with 21 bases lying between them. CDR3 length equals 18 residues. Germline values: CDR1 SGHDT, CDR2 YYEEEE. CDR3 coding DNA: TGTGCCAGCAGCTTGGTCGGCAGAGCGATTGGGTATAAAGAGACCCAGTACTTC. Translated, it gives CASSLVGRAIGYKETQYF.

As concerns this clonotype: An end of the junction does not agree with germline; a read error may underlie this. The chain joins TRBV7-7 to TRBJ2-1; D perhaps matches TRBD2 (5 bases). Germline V gene sequence: CDR1 SSHAT, CDR2 FNYEAQ (reference sequence). CDR3 length: 14 amino acids. CDR3 region: CASSLDRRGNEQFF. The CDR3 DNA reads as TGTGCTAGCAGCTTAGATAGGCGAGGGAATGAGCAGTTCTTC.

This clonotype occurred a few times. V usage is TRBV2 and J usage is TRBJ1-6; 7 nucleotides line up with TRBD1. This CDR3 contains 15 residues. V gave up 8 bases and J gave up 5 bases; unmatched junction bases: 9. The germline V gene has CDR1 SNHLY and CDR2 FYNNEI. CDR3 residues: CASLGQTYDNSPLHF. As DNA, the CDR3 is TGTGCCAGCCTGGGACAGACCTATGATAATTCACCCCTCCACTTT. Together with reference TRBV2 and TRBJ1-6, the CDR3 gives the full variable domain: EPEVTQTPSHQVTQMGQEVILRCVPISNHLYFYWYRQILGQKVEFLVSFYNNEISEKSEIFDDQFSVERPDGSNFTLKIRSTKLEDSAMYFCASLGQTYDNSPLHFGNGTRLTVT.